One and the same sample provided the 9 T cell receptor beta chains below, sequenced in a study of T cells in women clearing cervical HPV infection. Data came from immunoSEQ multiplex PCR; TCRdb stores just in-frame clones and leaves some out. The listing contains roughly 48,000 clones. The sample was blood buffy coat. The receptors shown here come from a woman aged 18 to 69 with a cervical HPV16 infection that either progressed to CIN3+ or cleared (not recorded which).

As concerns this clone: The CDR3 end falls 3 residues outside the read, so it is completed with the germline J gene. The J gene is TRBJ2-3, the V gene TRBV5-4; D is perhaps TRBD2 (5 bases). Trimming stripped 4 bases from V and 6 bases from J, with 12 bases between. The germline V gene encodes CDR1 SGHNT and CDR2 YYREEE (reference sequence). CDR3 length: 13 residues. Partial CDR3 DNA: TGTGCCAGCAGCAAACCCCCGGGGGATACG. This codes for CASSKPPGDT. The full CDR3 protein reads CASSKPPGDTQYF. Based on the CDR3 plus reference TRBV5-4 and TRBJ2-3, the full variable domain is ETGVTQSPTHLIKTRGQQVTLRCSSQSGHNTVSWYQQALGQGPQFIFQYYREEENGRGNFPPRFSGLQFPNYSSELNVNALELDDSALYLCASSKPPGDTQYFGPGTRLTVL.

On this clone itself: The read ends 3 residues before the CDR3 terminus; that terminus is restored from the germline J gene. The chain carries TRBV7-6 and TRBJ2-3; 13 nucleotides agree with TRBD2. With V trimmed by 5 bases and J by 2 bases, 4 bases remained unmatched. Germline CDR1 and CDR2: SGHVS and FNYEAQ. This CDR3 region has 16 residues. The CDR3 protein is CASSMGLAGFTDTQYF. The covered CDR3 bases are TGTGCCAGCAGCATGGGACTAGCGGGGTTCACAGATACG. Full variable domain (outside the CDR3, taken from reference TRBV7-6 and TRBJ2-3): GAGVSQSPRYKVTKRGQDVALRCDPISGHVSLYWYRQALGQGPEFLTYFNYEAQQDKSGLPNDRFSAERPEGSISTLTIQRTEQRDSAMYRCASSMGLAGFTDTQYFGPGTRLTVL.

To note about this clone: Sequencing ends 3 residues short of the CDR3 end; the germline J gene provides the rest. The rearrangement links TRBV20-1 to TRBJ2-3; TRBD1 might be the D (5 bases). V lost 1 base to trimming and J lost 5 bases, with 22 bases between them. Germline CDR1 is DFQATT and CDR2 is SNEGSKA (reference sequence). The length of the CDR3 is 17 residues. The CDR3 bases that were read are TGCAGTGCTAGAGGGGGCCTTGCTAGTTCACTTTTAGATACG. Translating gives CSARGGLASSLLDT. In full, the CDR3 is CSARGGLASSLLDTQYF.

On this clone itself: The CDR3 end is not reached by the read, which stops 3 residues before it; the germline J gene fills it in. V is TRBV5-1 and J is TRBJ1-5; D possibly corresponds to TRBD1 (6 bases). Trimming left V 1 base short and J 5 bases short, with 16 bases between. Germline V gives CDR1 SGHRS, CDR2 YFSETQ. The CDR3 consists of 16 residues. The CDR3 is CASSLQPGGVDQPQHF. CDR3 DNA (partial): TGCGCCAGCAGCTTGCAACCGGGGGGCGTCGATCAGCCC.

About this clone: The DNA ends 3 residues before the CDR3 does, and the rest of the CDR3 is filled in from the germline J gene. The V and J genes are TRBV18 and TRBJ2-7; 8 nucleotides match TRBD2. The CDR3 covers 15 residues. Germline CDR1 and CDR2: KGHSH and LQKENI. V lost 3 bases, J lost 1 base, and 5 bases stayed unmatched. CDR3 DNA, as far as it was read: TGTGCCAGCTCACCCACGGGGGGGCTGTCCTACGAG. It encodes CASSPTGGLSYE. The full CDR3 protein is CASSPTGGLSYEQYF.

As concerns this clone: The CDR3 end lies 3 residues beyond the end of the read and is filled in from the germline J gene. The V call is TRBV5-8, the J call TRBJ2-3; TRBD1 aligns across 9 bases. The germline CDR1 and CDR2 sequences are SGHTS and YDEGEE. The CDR3 has 15 residues. After removal of 4 bases from V and 4 bases from J, the junction contained 7 bases not matched to a gene. CDR3 sequence: CASSDGTGFSDTQYF. The sequenced part of the CDR3 DNA is TGTGCCAGCAGCGACGGGACAGGGTTTTCAGATACG.

As for this clone: The CDR3 end falls 3 residues outside the read, so it is completed with the germline J gene. This chain uses TRBV7-2 with TRBJ2-1, with D tentatively TRBD2 (5 bases). Germline V gene sequence: CDR1 SGHTA, CDR2 FQGNSA. CDR3 length equals 13 residues. Trimming pared 1 base from V and 7 bases from J, leaving 8 bases between. This CDR3 is CASSLDGVNEQFF. The CDR3 bases that were read are TGTGCCAGCAGCTTAGACGGGGTGAATGAG. Together with reference TRBV7-2 and TRBJ2-1, the CDR3 gives the full variable domain: GAGVSQSPSNKVTEKGKDVELRCDPISGHTALYWYRQSLGQGLEFLIYFQGNSAPDKSGLPSDRFSAERTGGSVSTLTIQRTQQEDSAVYLCASSLDGVNEQFFGPGTRLTVL.

Concerning this clone itself: Sequencing ends 3 residues short of the CDR3 end; the germline J gene provides the rest. The gene calls are TRBV2 and TRBJ2-2; 9 bases line up with TRBD2. Germline V gene data show CDR1 as SNHLY and CDR2 as FYNNEI. Losses at the gene ends were 11 bases for V and 7 bases for J; bases not matched to a gene: 8. This CDR3 has 13 amino acids. The CDR3 sequence: CAGSRGGGGELFF. The CDR3 DNA, read in part, is TGTGCCGGGTCTCGCGGGGGGGGCGGGGAG.

As regards this clone: Coverage ceases 3 residues before the CDR3 finishes, and the germline J gene fills in the end. This rearrangement joins TRBV5-1 to TRBJ2-1, with 11 positions matching TRBD2. Germline-derived CDR1 and CDR2 are SGHRS and YFSETQ. The V gene end was trimmed by 5 bases and the J gene end by 9 bases; junction bases not matched to a gene: 4. CDR3 length: 13 amino acids. CDR3 bases read: TGCGCCAGCAGGACTAGCGGGACTATTGAG. Translated: CASRTSGTIE. The CDR3 reads in full as CASRTSGTIEQFF.